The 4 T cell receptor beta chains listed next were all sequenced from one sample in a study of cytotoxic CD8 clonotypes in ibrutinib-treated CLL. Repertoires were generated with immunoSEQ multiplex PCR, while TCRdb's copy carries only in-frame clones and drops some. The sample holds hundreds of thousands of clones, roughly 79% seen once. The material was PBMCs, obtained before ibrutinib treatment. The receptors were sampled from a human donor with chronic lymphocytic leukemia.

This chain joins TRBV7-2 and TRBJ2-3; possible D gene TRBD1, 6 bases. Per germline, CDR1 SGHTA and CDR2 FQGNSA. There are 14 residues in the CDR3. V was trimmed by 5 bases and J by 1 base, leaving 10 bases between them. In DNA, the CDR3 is TGTGCCAGCAGCATAAACAGGGGCACAGATACGCAGTATTTT. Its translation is CASSINRGTDTQYF.

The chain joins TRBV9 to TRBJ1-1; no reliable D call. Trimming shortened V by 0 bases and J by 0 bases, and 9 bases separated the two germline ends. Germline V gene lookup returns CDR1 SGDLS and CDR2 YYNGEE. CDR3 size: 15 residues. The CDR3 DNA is TGTGCCAGCAGCGTAGTGTTGGGGTTGAACACTGAAGCTTTCTTT. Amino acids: CASSVVLGLNTEAFF.

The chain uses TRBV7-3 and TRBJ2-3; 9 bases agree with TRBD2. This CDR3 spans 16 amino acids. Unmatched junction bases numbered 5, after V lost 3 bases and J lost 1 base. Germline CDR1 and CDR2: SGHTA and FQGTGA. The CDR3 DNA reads TGTGCCAGCAGCTTGCCGACTAGCGGAGGCACAGATACGCAGTATTTT. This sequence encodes CASSLPTSGGTDTQYF.

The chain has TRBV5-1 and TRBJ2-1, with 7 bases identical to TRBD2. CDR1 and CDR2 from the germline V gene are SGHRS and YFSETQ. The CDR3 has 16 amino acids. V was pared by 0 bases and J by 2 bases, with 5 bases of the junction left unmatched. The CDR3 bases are TGCGCCAGCAGCTTGGTGGCGGGAGCCCCCTACAATGAGCAGTTCTTC. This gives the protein CASSLVAGAPYNEQFF.